This is a list of T cell receptor beta chains from one sample in a study of neurological immune-mediated disorders. TCRdb called the 5' RACE reads again in MiXCR, with one record for every CDR3 protein. The sample consists of tens of thousands of distinct CDR3 sequences, around 10% of them appearing once. Sequenced sample: PBMCs. The receptors stem from a male donor with HTLV-1-associated myelopathy (HAM/TSP). Each CDR3 is given with its conserved first and last residue. Fields, in order: V gene, J gene, clone size, D gene, CDR3 protein, CDR3 DNA. A D gene is named only where the DNA matches it firmly. Rows give clone size only sometimes, using once, few, many, or a class for an expanded clone.

v_gene: TRBV29-1
j_gene: TRBJ2-1
abundance: many
d_gene: .
CDR3aa: CSAEQGSYFGEQFF
CDR3nt: TGCAGCGCCGAACAGGGTTCCTACTTTGGGGAGCAGTTCTTC

v_gene: TRBV12-3/TRBV12-4
j_gene: TRBJ2-2
abundance: many
d_gene: .
CDR3aa: CASTLRGTNTGELFF
CDR3nt: TGTGCCAGCACATTGAGGGGGACCAACACCGGGGAGCTGTTTTTT

v_gene: TRBV24-1
j_gene: TRBJ2-5
abundance: .
d_gene: .
CDR3aa: CATSNGVRRETHYF
CDR3nt: TGTGCCACCAGTAACGGGGTACGCCGCGAGACCCATTACTTC

v_gene: TRBV7-8
j_gene: TRBJ1-3
abundance: many
d_gene: .
CDR3aa: CASSLEQGGPPGNTIYF
CDR3nt: TGTGCCAGCAGCTTAGAACAGGGAGGTCCGCCTGGAAACACCATATATTTT

v_gene: TRBV3-1
j_gene: TRBJ2-5
abundance: many
d_gene: TRBD1
CDR3aa: CASSRTGDETQYF
CDR3nt: TGTGCCAGCAGCCGTACAGGGGACGAGACCCAGTACTTC

v_gene: TRBV10-2
j_gene: TRBJ1-2
abundance: many
d_gene: .
CDR3aa: CASSQQGSRSYGYTF
CDR3nt: TGCGCCAGCAGTCAACAGGGAAGTAGAAGCTATGGCTACACCTTC

v_gene: TRBV3-1
j_gene: TRBJ1-1
abundance: many
d_gene: TRBD1
CDR3aa: CASNTGGNTEAFF
CDR3nt: TGTGCCAGCAACACAGGGGGGAACACTGAAGCTTTCTTT

v_gene: TRBV25-1
j_gene: TRBJ1-1
abundance: .
d_gene: .
CDR3aa: CASYQGLSTEAFF
CDR3nt: TGTGCCAGCTACCAGGGTCTGAGCACTGAAGCTTTCTTT

v_gene: TRBV7-9
j_gene: TRBJ2-6
abundance: many
d_gene: .
CDR3aa: CASSKQKGSGANVLTF
CDR3nt: TGTGCCAGCAGCAAACAGAAGGGGTCTGGGGCCAACGTCCTGACTTTC

v_gene: TRBV7-2
j_gene: TRBJ1-1
abundance: many
d_gene: .
CDR3aa: CASSLAGRGITEAFF
CDR3nt: TGTGCCAGCAGCTTAGCGGGACGGGGTATCACTGAAGCTTTCTTT

v_gene: TRBV11-3
j_gene: TRBJ2-1
abundance: .
d_gene: .
CDR3aa: CASNLYGRHNEQFF
CDR3nt: TGTGCCAGCAACCTATACGGACGCCACAATGAGCAGTTCTTC

v_gene: TRBV6-2/TRBV6-3
j_gene: TRBJ2-1
abundance: many
d_gene: TRBD2
CDR3aa: CASSYSGRGALFEQFF
CDR3nt: TGTGCCAGCAGTTACTCGGGGCGGGGGGCCCTTTTTGAGCAGTTCTTC

v_gene: TRBV7-7
j_gene: TRBJ1-3
abundance: many
d_gene: .
CDR3aa: CASSLSRMSSGNTIYF
CDR3nt: TGTGCTAGCAGCTTAAGTCGCATGAGCTCTGGAAACACCATATATTTT

v_gene: TRBV18
j_gene: TRBJ2-3
abundance: many
d_gene: TRBD2
CDR3aa: CASSPRGGPIDTQYF
CDR3nt: TGTGCCAGCTCACCCCGCGGGGGGCCCATAGATACGCAGTATTTT

v_gene: TRBV11-3
j_gene: TRBJ2-2
abundance: many
d_gene: .
CDR3aa: CASSSTADTGELFF
CDR3nt: TGTGCCAGCAGCTCAACCGCCGACACCGGGGAGCTGTTTTTT

v_gene: TRBV29-1
j_gene: TRBJ2-1
abundance: .
d_gene: .
CDR3aa: CSVVYYYEQFF
CDR3nt: TGCAGCGTCGTATACTACTATGAGCAGTTCTTC